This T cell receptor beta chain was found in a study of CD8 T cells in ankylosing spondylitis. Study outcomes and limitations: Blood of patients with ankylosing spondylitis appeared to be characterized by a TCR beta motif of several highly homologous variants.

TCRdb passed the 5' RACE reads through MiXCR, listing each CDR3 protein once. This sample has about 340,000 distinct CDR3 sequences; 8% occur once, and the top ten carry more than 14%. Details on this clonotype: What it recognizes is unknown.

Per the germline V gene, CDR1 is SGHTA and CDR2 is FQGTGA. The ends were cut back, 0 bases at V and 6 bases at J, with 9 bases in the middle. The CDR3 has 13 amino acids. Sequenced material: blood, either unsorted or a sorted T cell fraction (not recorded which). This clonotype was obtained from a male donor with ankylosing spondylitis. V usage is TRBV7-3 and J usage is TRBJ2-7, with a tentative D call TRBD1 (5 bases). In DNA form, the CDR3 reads TGTGCCAGCAGCTTAACCAGGGCCTCCGAGCAGTACTTC. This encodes CASSLTRASEQYF.